This entry lists 26 T cell receptor beta chains sequenced from one sample in a study of blood T cell repertoires in COVID-19. The assay was immunoSEQ multiplex PCR, and TCRdb's table has in-frame clones only and misses some. Found here are approximately 290,000 clones, 75% to 95% of them singletons; the top ten hold more than 0.95%. Material for sequencing was PBMCs or T cells enriched from blood (not recorded which). The receptors stem from a woman aged 30 to 39 who had recovered from COVID-19.

This chain uses TRBV29-1 with TRBJ2-3, with 7 bases that match TRBD2. The CDR3 contains 13 residues. Germline V gene data show CDR1 as SQVTM and CDR2 as ANQGSEA. V lost 6 bases, J lost 4 bases, and 7 bases stayed unmatched. CDR3 sequence (DNA): TGCAGCGTGGGGGGGGGTATCCCAGATACGCAGTATTTT. Amino acid sequence: CSVGGGIPDTQYF.

This chain uses TRBV5-6 with TRBJ2-2, with D tentatively TRBD1 (6 bases). Trimming took 4 bases from V and 5 from J, leaving 9 bases between them. The CDR3 is 13 amino acids. Germline assignment: CDR1 SGHDT and CDR2 YYEEEE. CDR3 nucleotides: TGTGCCAGCAGCGTGACAGGAACCGGGGAGCTGTTTTTT. Encoded protein: CASSVTGTGELFF.

The CDR3 here is CASSLAGGSSYEQYF. The CDR3 bases are TGTGCCAGCAGCTTAGCGGGAGGGAGCTCCTACGAGCAGTACTTC. The rearrangement joins TRBV7-6 to TRBJ2-7, with 7 bases aligning to TRBD2. With V trimmed by 0 bases and J by 0 bases, 2 bases remained unmatched. The CDR3 runs to 15 residues. CDR1 and CDR2 (germline): SGHVS, FNYEAQ. Based on the CDR3 plus reference TRBV7-6 and TRBJ2-7, the full variable domain is GAGVSQSPRYKVTKRGQDVALRCDPISGHVSLYWYRQALGQGPEFLTYFNYEAQQDKSGLPNDRFSAERPEGSISTLTIQRTEQRDSAMYRCASSLAGGSSYEQYFGPGTRLTVT.

This chain uses TRBV19 with TRBJ1-1; 11 nucleotides match TRBD1. Germline V CDR1 and CDR2: LNHDA, SQIVND (reference sequence). J was trimmed by 5 bases and V by 3 bases; bases with no gene match: 11. The CDR3 spans 17 residues. The CDR3 protein is CASSIRDRGKGSTEAFF. CDR3 nucleotides: TGTGCCAGTAGTATCCGGGACAGGGGGAAAGGTTCGACTGAAGCTTTCTTT.

This clone came up once. This sequence joins TRBV6-2 or TRBV6-3 and TRBJ2-5; 8 positions agree with TRBD2. The CDR3 covers 16 residues. Per the germline V gene, CDR1 is MNHEY and CDR2 is SVGEGT. Trimming took 2 bases from V and 1 from J; bases not matched to a gene: 6. In DNA form, the CDR3 reads TGTGCCAGCAGTTACATTGCGGGAGGCCTCCAAGAGACCCAGTACTTC. Residues: CASSYIAGGLQETQYF.

This chain links TRBV7-2 with TRBJ2-7; 10 nucleotides agree with TRBD1. CDR3 length: 14 residues. The V segment lost 5 bases and the J segment 3 bases; nucleotides outside the gene matches: 4. CDR1 and CDR2 from the germline V gene are SGHTA and FQGNSA. CDR3: CASSQRDRGYEQYF. The CDR3 DNA reads TGTGCCAGCAGCCAAAGGGACAGGGGCTACGAGCAGTACTTC.

Worth noting for this clone: The junction departs from the called germline gene at one end, perhaps through a read error. The V gene is TRBV2, the J gene TRBJ1-1, with D possibly TRBD1 on 6 matching bases. Germline values: CDR1 SNHLY, CDR2 FYNNEI. CDR3 length: 13 residues. CDR3 coding DNA: TGTGCCAGCAGTGGTGTAGGGGACACGGAAGCTTTCTTT. Translation: CASSGVGDTEAFF.

V is TRBV7-2 and J is TRBJ2-5, with D tentatively TRBD2 (5 bases). Germline V gene data show CDR1 as SGHTA and CDR2 as FQGNSA. V gave up 7 bases and J gave up 4 bases, with 19 bases separating them. The CDR3 loop spans 15 amino acids. CDR3 DNA sequence: TGTGCCAGCATCGAAGGTACGGGGAGAGGAGAGACCCAGTACTTC. Protein: CASIEGTGRGETQYF.

The chain recombines TRBV5-1 with TRBJ2-1; D may be TRBD1 (5 bases). V shed 4 bases and J shed 1 base, with 18 bases lying between them. The V gene's germline CDR1 is SGHRS and CDR2 YFSETQ. The CDR3 sequence is 17 residues long. The CDR3 reads CASSPSGPHRSYNEQFF. The CDR3 DNA reads TGCGCCAGCAGCCCATCAGGGCCCCATCGATCCTACAATGAGCAGTTCTTC.

The J gene is TRBJ1-6, the V gene TRBV7-9; maybe TRBD1 (5 bases). The germline V and J ends were trimmed by 5 bases and 3 bases, with 14 bases remaining between them. In germline, CDR1 is SEHNR, CDR2 FQNEAQ (reference sequence). The CDR3 totals 16 residues. CDR3 nucleotide sequence: TGTGCCAGCAGCCCCCGAGGAGGGGTCTATAATTCACCCCTCCACTTT. This codes for CASSPRGGVYNSPLHF. The whole variable domain, remainder taken from reference TRBV7-9 and TRBJ1-6, is DTGVSQNPRHKITKRGQNVTFRCDPISEHNRLYWYRQTLGQGPEFLTYFQNEAQLEKSRLLSDRFSAERPKGSFSTLEIQRTEQGDSAMYLCASSPRGGVYNSPLHFGNGTRLTVT.

This chain connects TRBV7-8 to TRBJ2-2; D perhaps matches TRBD1 (5 bases). CDR3 size: 16 residues. V was clipped by 1 base and J by 0 bases, with 9 bases between them. Germline CDR1 reads SGHVS; CDR2 reads FQNEAQ. The CDR3 region is CASSLGAGPNTGELFF. The CDR3 nucleotides read TGTGCCAGCAGCTTAGGGGCAGGGCCGAACACCGGGGAGCTGTTTTTT.

The gene calls are TRBV21-1 and TRBJ2-1; the DNA was not compared with TRBD2, the D call given in the table. TRBV21-1 is a recognized pseudogene. The CDR3 runs to 19 residues. The CDR3 protein is CASSAQWTSGRGTYNEQFF. CDR3 coding DNA: TGTGCCAGCAGCGCTCAATGGACTAGCGGGAGGGGCACCTACAATGAGCAGTTCTTC.

The chain couples TRBV18 to TRBJ1-4, with 7 bases matching TRBD1. V shed 3 bases and J 7 bases; nucleotides not matched to a gene: 8. Germline assignment: CDR1 KGHSH and CDR2 LQKENI. The CDR3 loop spans 15 amino acids. The CDR3 here is CASSPRTGSREKLFF. In nucleotides, the CDR3 is TGTGCCAGCTCACCGAGGACAGGCAGCCGTGAAAAACTGTTTTTT.

The chain uses TRBV4-2 and TRBJ2-1; 8 bases are a match to TRBD1. The CDR3 extends over 15 amino acids. In germline, CDR1 is LGHNA, CDR2 YNFKEQ. J was trimmed by 8 bases and V by 2 bases; bases with no gene match: 8. CDR3 protein: CASSQQDRDIDEQFF. CDR3 bases: TGTGCCAGCAGCCAACAGGACAGGGATATTGATGAGCAGTTCTTC.

The rearrangement uses TRBV11-2 and TRBJ1-1; D gene ambiguous. From germline, CDR1 is SGHAT and CDR2 FQNNGV. This CDR3 spans 14 amino acids. Trimming took 3 bases from V and 1 from J, leaving 9 bases between them. The CDR3 coding sequence is TGTGCCAGCAGCTTTGACATGGGGAACACTGAAGCTTTCTTT. Its translation is CASSFDMGNTEAFF.

The V and J genes are TRBV29-1 and TRBJ2-7, with 9 bases identical to TRBD2. The CDR3 sequence is 15 residues long. CDR1 is SQVTM, CDR2 ANQGSEA, per germline. Unmatched junction bases numbered 8, after V lost 2 bases and J lost 3 bases. Written as DNA, the CDR3 is TGCAGCGTTGAACCCCAGACTAGCGGAGGCTACGAGCAGTACTTC. Encoded protein: CSVEPQTSGGYEQYF.

The chain combines TRBV30 with TRBJ2-2; a possible D gene is TRBD1 (6 bases). Germline assignment: CDR1 GTSNPN and CDR2 SVGIG (reference sequence). The V and J ends lost 3 bases and 1 base respectively, with 12 bases between them. CDR3 length: 15 residues. CDR3 sequence: CAWSHPGQNTGELFF. The CDR3 region has the DNA TGTGCCTGGAGCCACCCGGGACAGAACACCGGGGAGCTGTTTTTT.

The chain joins TRBV2 to TRBJ1-1; D is ambiguous. The V end was cut by 4 bases, the J end by 8 bases, with 11 bases between. The germline V gene has CDR1 SNHLY and CDR2 FYNNEI. This CDR3 comprises 12 residues. This CDR3 is CASSVPGGEAFF. CDR3 in DNA: TGTGCCAGCAGTGTTCCCGGCGGCGAAGCTTTCTTT.

The chain employs TRBV7-3 and TRBJ2-1; D perhaps matches TRBD2 (5 bases). V lost 5 bases to trimming and J lost 0 bases, with 14 bases between them. CDR3 length equals 16 residues. Germline V gives CDR1 SGHTA, CDR2 FQGTGA. In nucleotides, the CDR3 is TGTGCCAGCAGCGAGGGTCCGTCATACTCCTACAATGAGCAGTTCTTC. Translating gives CASSEGPSYSYNEQFF.

The genes are TRBV28 and TRBJ2-7; D possibly corresponds to TRBD1 (7 bases). The CDR3 consists of 14 residues. Germline V CDR1 and CDR2: MDHEN, SYDVKM. The ends were cut back, 7 bases at V and 4 bases at J, with 17 bases in the middle. The CDR3 loop is CASTPPGGHYEQYF. CDR3 DNA sequence: TGTGCCAGCACCCCTCCAGGGGGGCATTACGAGCAGTACTTC.

This clone was seen just once. V is TRBV28 and J is TRBJ1-5, with a tentative D call TRBD1 (5 bases). Germline CDR1 is MDHEN and CDR2 is SYDVKM. Trimming pared 6 bases from V and 7 bases from J, leaving 22 bases between. The CDR3 covers 16 residues. Here the CDR3 reads CASRFGLGLGEQPQHF. The CDR3 DNA follows: TGTGCCAGCAGATTTGGGTTGGGGCTCGGAGAGCAGCCCCAGCATTTT.

Only a few counts were recorded for this clone. The chain couples TRBV7-3 to TRBJ2-1; the match to TRBD2 covers 12 bases. The germline V gene has CDR1 SGHTA and CDR2 FQGTGA. The CDR3 loop spans 15 amino acids. Trimming at V came to 0 bases and at J to 10 bases, leaving 4 bases not matched to a gene. In DNA form, the CDR3 reads TGTGCCAGCAGCTTAACGCCCCTAGCGGGAGGGGAGCAGTTCTTC. Its protein product is CASSLTPLAGGEQFF.

The chain is built from TRBV4-2 and TRBJ1-3; D is unresolved. With 1 base removed from V and 4 bases from J, the gap between germline ends came to 14 bases. The CDR3 covers 16 residues. Germline loops: CDR1 LGHNA, CDR2 YNFKEQ. This CDR3 is CASSQVSVVMGNTIYF. The CDR3 region has the DNA TGTGCCAGCAGCCAAGTTTCGGTGGTTATGGGAAACACCATATATTTT.

This clone was seen a single time. V and J are TRBV5-1 and TRBJ2-5, with 10 positions matching TRBD2. There are 17 residues in the CDR3. The V segment lost 2 bases and the J segment 0 bases; nucleotides outside the gene matches: 7. CDR1 and CDR2 (germline): SGHRS, YFSETQ. The DNA for the CDR3 is TGCGCCAGCAGCTTAACCGGGACTAGCGAATACCAAGAGACCCAGTACTTC. Translation: CASSLTGTSEYQETQYF. The full variable domain, completed using reference TRBV5-1 and TRBJ2-5, is KAGVTQTPRYLIKTRGQQVTLSCSPISGHRSVSWYQQTPGQGLQFLFEYFSETQRNKGNFPGRFSGRQFSNSRSEMNVSTLELGDSALYLCASSLTGTSEYQETQYFGPGTRLLVL.

For this clone: In the same sample, other DNA sequences code for this CDR3. This chain connects TRBV5-1 to TRBJ1-6, with D tentatively TRBD1 (5 bases). V lost 0 bases to trimming and J lost 6 bases, with 7 bases between them. Germline V gives CDR1 SGHRS, CDR2 YFSETQ. CDR3 length: 14 residues. CDR3 protein: CASSLGQLNSPLHF. CDR3 in DNA: TGCGCCAGCAGCTTGGGACAGCTTAATTCACCCCTCCACTTT.

This chain uses TRBV6-6 with TRBJ2-3, with D possibly being TRBD1 (6 bases). V lost 7 bases to trimming and J lost 0 bases, with 14 bases between them. Germline CDR1 and CDR2: MNHNY and SVGAGI (reference sequence). This CDR3 region has 15 residues. CDR3 in DNA: TGTGCCAGCAAGGCTGGGGGACAAAGCACAGATACGCAGTATTTT. Translating it yields CASKAGGQSTDTQYF.